Each of the 20 T cell receptor beta chains below was sequenced from the same sample in a study of blood T cell repertoires in COVID-19. Sequencing used immunoSEQ multiplex PCR; TCRdb keeps in-frame clones, though not all of them. The table shows some 200,000 clones, with around 86% occurring only once. Sequencing was carried out using PBMCs or T cells enriched from blood (not recorded which). The receptors originated from a woman aged 40 to 55 with acute COVID-19.

The chain recombines TRBV5-4 with TRBJ1-1; no firm D call. V gave up 6 bases and J gave up 6 bases, with 9 bases separating them. The V gene's germline CDR1 is SGHNT and CDR2 YYREEE (reference sequence). This CDR3 is built from 11 residues. This CDR3 is CASTGNAEAFF. The CDR3 region has the DNA TGTGCCAGCACCGGGAATGCTGAAGCTTTCTTT.

The V and J genes are TRBV7-9 and TRBJ2-2; TRBD1 aligns across 7 bases. The V and J ends lost 5 bases and 1 base, in that order; junction bases with no gene match: 1. Germline lookup yields CDR1 SEHNR and CDR2 FQNEAQ (reference sequence). This CDR3 spans 14 amino acids. The CDR3 protein is CASSRQGNTGELFF. The CDR3 DNA is TGTGCCAGCAGCCGACAGGGGAACACCGGGGAGCTGTTTTTT.

The J gene is TRBJ1-2, the V gene TRBV19; no definite D call. Germline-derived CDR1 and CDR2 are LNHDA and SQIVND (reference sequence). With 3 bases removed from V and 7 bases from J, the gap between germline ends came to 9 bases. The CDR3 length is 12 residues. The CDR3 nucleotides are TGTGCCAGTAGTATTTTCAGATCTGGCTACACCTTC. Amino acids: CASSIFRSGYTF.

V usage is TRBV19 and J usage is TRBJ1-6, with 7 bases lining up with TRBD1. The V and J ends lost 3 bases and 8 bases, in that order; junction bases with no gene match: 13. Germline loops: CDR1 LNHDA, CDR2 SQIVND (reference sequence). CDR3 length: 17 residues. The CDR3: CASSIGSGDSGYSPLHF. CDR3 coding DNA: TGTGCCAGTAGTATCGGGTCCGGGGACAGTGGGTATTCACCCCTCCACTTT.

Only one count was recorded for this clone. V is TRBV18 and J is TRBJ2-4, with D tentatively TRBD2 (6 bases). The CDR3 sequence is 17 residues long. Trimming took off 6 bases at V and 0 bases at J, with 18 bases between the two ends. The germline CDR1 and CDR2 sequences are KGHSH and LQKENI. The CDR3 DNA reads TGTGCCAGCTCCGCGGGGAAAGGGTCCTTAGCCAAAAACATTCAGTACTTC. Translation gives CASSAGKGSLAKNIQYF. The entire variable domain, with the rest obtained from reference TRBV18 and TRBJ2-4, is as follows: NAGVMQNPRHLVRRRGQEARLRCSPMKGHSHVYWYRQLPEEGLKFMVYLQKENIIDESGMPKERFSAEFPKEGPSILRIQQVVRGDSAAYFCASSAGKGSLAKNIQYFGAGTRLSVL.

J is TRBJ1-4 and V is TRBV10-3, with D perhaps matching TRBD1 (5 bases). CDR1 is ENHRY, CDR2 SYGVKD, per germline. The CDR3 has 19 amino acids. Trimming stripped 0 bases from V and 7 bases from J, with 24 bases between. The CDR3 here is CAISESNSNYGTDVEKLFF. The CDR3 region has the DNA TGTGCCATCAGTGAGTCGAATTCTAATTATGGGACTGATGTTGAAAAACTGTTTTTT.

The chain combines TRBV6-5 with TRBJ1-3, with D unresolved. Trimming pared 6 bases from V and 0 bases from J, leaving 6 bases between. This CDR3 is built from 13 residues. Germline CDR1 reads MNHEY; CDR2 reads SVGAGI. The chain's CDR3 is CASRTLSGNTIYF. CDR3 bases: TGTGCCAGCAGGACTCTCTCTGGAAACACCATATATTTT.

V and J are TRBV19 and TRBJ2-6; D call uncertain. CDR3 length: 15 amino acids. The germline V gene encodes CDR1 LNHDA and CDR2 SQIVND (reference sequence). The germline V and J ends were trimmed by 2 bases and 4 bases, with 9 bases remaining between them. The CDR3 nucleotides read TGTGCCAGTAGTATAAGAGCCCAAGGGGCCAACGTCCTGACTTTC. It yields the protein CASSIRAQGANVLTF. The entire variable domain, with the rest obtained from reference TRBV19 and TRBJ2-6, is as follows: DGGITQSPKYLFRKEGQNVTLSCEQNLNHDAMYWYRQDPGQGLRLIYYSQIVNDFQKGDIAEGYSVSREKKESFPLTVTSAQKNPTAFYLCASSIRAQGANVLTFGAGSRLTVL.

The chain combines TRBV4-1 with TRBJ2-2; maybe TRBD1 (5 bases). The V end lost 1 base, the J end lost 5 bases, and 11 bases lay between the germline ends. The germline CDR1 and CDR2 sequences are MGHRA and YSYEKL. This CDR3 comprises 15 residues. CDR3 coding DNA: TGCGCCAGCAGCCAAGTTAACAGGTTAACCGGGGAGCTGTTTTTT. Protein: CASSQVNRLTGELFF.

The V gene is TRBV6-4, the J gene TRBJ1-2; 10 positions match TRBD1. This CDR3 comprises 14 residues. Germline V gene data show CDR1 as MRHNA and CDR2 as SNTAGT. V shed 6 bases, J shed 7 bases, and the junction held 8 bases outside the gene matches. The CDR3 DNA reads as TGTGCCAGCAGGAAGACAGGGGGCGCGGTTGGCTACACCTTC. Translating gives CASRKTGGAVGYTF.

This clone occurred once. This sequence joins TRBV7-9 and TRBJ1-5; TRBD1 aligns across 8 bases. V dropped 5 bases and J dropped 4; count of bases not matched to a gene: 4. Germline-derived CDR1 and CDR2 are SEHNR and FQNEAQ (reference sequence). The CDR3 has 14 residues. The CDR3 loop reads CASSPDRVNQPQHF. The DNA for the CDR3 is TGTGCCAGCAGCCCGGACAGGGTGAATCAGCCCCAGCATTTT.

V usage is TRBV5-1 and J usage is TRBJ2-2, with 9 bases matching TRBD2. After removal of 5 bases from V and 2 bases from J, the junction contained 7 bases not matched to a gene. Germline V gene lookup returns CDR1 SGHRS and CDR2 YFSETQ. This CDR3 region has 16 residues. The CDR3 sequence: CASSLLAGHNTGELFF. The CDR3 coding sequence is TGCGCCAGCAGTCTACTAGCGGGCCATAACACCGGGGAGCTGTTTTTT.

This clone has a single count. The rearrangement joins TRBV5-6 to TRBJ2-3; no firm D call. V was clipped by 0 bases and J by 4 bases, with 12 bases between them. The CDR3 is 15 residues long. The V gene's germline CDR1 is SGHDT and CDR2 YYEEEE. For the CDR3, the DNA is TGTGCCAGCAGCTTGGGCCAGATTATGGCAGATACGCAGTATTTT. This encodes CASSLGQIMADTQYF.

This clone was seen once. This chain uses TRBV20-1 with TRBJ1-1; no clear D gene. From germline, CDR1 is DFQATT and CDR2 SNEGSKA (reference sequence). This CDR3 has 15 amino acids. V lost 3 bases, J lost 0 bases, and 14 bases lay in between. The CDR3 loop reads CSASGTDPMNTEAFF. DNA of the CDR3: TGCAGTGCTAGTGGCACAGACCCTATGAACACTGAAGCTTTCTTT.

The J gene is TRBJ2-2, the V gene TRBV24-1; weak D call: TRBD1 (6 bases). V gave up 4 bases and J gave up 0 bases, with 17 bases separating them. Germline values: CDR1 KGHDR, CDR2 SFDVKD. The CDR3 sequence is 18 residues long. The DNA for the CDR3 is TGTGCCACCAGTGACTCTGACAGGCTCCGACCGAACACCGGGGAGCTGTTTTTT. Translating it yields CATSDSDRLRPNTGELFF.

The gene calls are TRBV3-1 (or the pseudogene TRBV3-2) and TRBJ1-2; 8 bases align to TRBD1. Germline V gives CDR1 LGHDT, CDR2 YNNKEL (reference sequence). The CDR3 loop spans 19 amino acids. J gave up 2 bases and V 0 bases, and 14 bases lay outside the gene matches. The CDR3 loop is CASSQDWRKQGEPNYGYTF. CDR3 DNA sequence: TGTGCCAGCAGCCAAGATTGGAGGAAACAGGGGGAACCGAACTATGGCTACACCTTC.

The J gene is TRBJ1-3, the V gene TRBV18, with 8 bases lining up with TRBD1. Germline CDR1 and CDR2: KGHSH and LQKENI. The CDR3 is 13 amino acids. Trimming took 3 bases from V and 8 from J; bases not matched to a gene: 3. In DNA form, the CDR3 reads TGTGCCAGCTCACCGACAGGGGCGGACACCATATATTTT. It yields the protein CASSPTGADTIYF.

V and J are TRBV20-1 and TRBJ1-6; a weak D match, TRBD1 (6 bases). CDR1 is DFQATT and CDR2 is SNEGSKA in the germline V gene (reference sequence). Between the trimmed V and J ends, which lost 3 bases and 11 bases, there was a span of 17 bases. This CDR3 is built from 14 residues. The CDR3 spells CSASTGHELAPLHF. The CDR3 region has the DNA TGCAGTGCTAGTACGGGACATGAATTGGCACCCCTCCACTTT.

This clone was detected a few times. The gene calls are TRBV6-2 or TRBV6-3 and TRBJ1-2; D gene unclear. Trimming shortened V by 4 bases and J by 7 bases, and 19 bases separated the two germline ends. This CDR3 is 15 amino acids long. Germline V gene sequence: CDR1 MNHEY, CDR2 SVGEGT. CDR3 amino acids: CASSFRAARLSGYTF. CDR3 nucleotide sequence: TGTGCCAGCAGTTTTCGAGCAGCGCGACTGAGTGGCTACACCTTC.

The chain uses TRBV15 and TRBJ1-2; TRBD1 matches 7 bases. The junction had 7 bases not matched to a gene; V was cut back by 3 bases and J by 6 bases. CDR1 and CDR2 from the germline V gene are LNHNV and YYDKDF (reference sequence). This CDR3 contains 14 residues. CDR3 coding DNA: TGTGCCACCAGCAGGCAAGGACAGGAGGATGGCTACACCTTC. Its translation is CATSRQGQEDGYTF.